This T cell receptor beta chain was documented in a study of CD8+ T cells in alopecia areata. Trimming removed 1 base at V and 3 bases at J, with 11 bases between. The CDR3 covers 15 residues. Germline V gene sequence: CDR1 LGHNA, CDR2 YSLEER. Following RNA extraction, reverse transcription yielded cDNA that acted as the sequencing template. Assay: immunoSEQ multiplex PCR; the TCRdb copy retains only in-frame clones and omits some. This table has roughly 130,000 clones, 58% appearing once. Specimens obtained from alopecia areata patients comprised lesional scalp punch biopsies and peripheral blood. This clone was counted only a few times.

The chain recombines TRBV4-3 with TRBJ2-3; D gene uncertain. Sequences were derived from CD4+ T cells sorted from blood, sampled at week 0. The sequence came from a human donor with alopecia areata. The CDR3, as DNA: TGCGCCAGCAGCCAAGCTAGGGCTTCAACAGATACGCAGTATTTT. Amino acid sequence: CASSQARASTDTQYF.